These 28 T cell receptor beta chains originate from one sample sequenced in a study of glioma-infiltrating T cells. TCR alpha and beta CDR3 regions were amplified from RNA using iRepertoire nested multiplex PCR. Via MiXCR, TCRdb re-called the multiplex PCR reads, giving one row per CDR3 protein. The sample lists approximately 110,000 distinct CDR3 sequences, roughly 24% occurring once. The specimen sequenced was glioma tissue, nonneoplastic brain tissue, or PBMCs (not recorded which). Every receptor here comes from a human donor with low-grade glioma or glioblastoma, undergoing nonglioma brain surgery, or in good health (not recorded which).

This clonotype came up many times. The rearrangement links TRBV28 to TRBJ1-2, with D possibly TRBD1 on 5 matching bases. Germline values: CDR1 MDHEN, CDR2 SYDVKM. This CDR3 contains 12 residues. V was cut by 5 bases and J by 1 base, with 5 bases left in between. The CDR3 loop is CASSGGNYGYTF. The CDR3 bases are TGTGCCAGCAGTGGGGGTAACTATGGCTACACCTTC.

Details on this clonotype: A much larger clone lies one base from this, so it may be a read error. Here the CDR3 reads CAGSQDRSPGETQYF. For the CDR3, the DNA is TGTGCCGGCAGCCAAGATCGAAGTCCAGGGGAGACCCAGTACTTC. The chain employs TRBV4-1 and TRBJ2-5; TRBD1 is a possible D gene (5 bases). The CDR3 has 15 residues. In germline, CDR1 is MGHRA, CDR2 YSYEKL.

This clonotype was detected a few times. This chain uses TRBV5-1 with TRBJ1-1, with D perhaps TRBD1 (6 bases). The CDR3 length is 16 residues. The V gene's germline CDR1 is SGHRS and CDR2 YFSETQ. The V end lost 4 bases, the J end lost 0 bases, and 16 bases lay between the germline ends. The CDR3 sequence: CASSNVGGPLNTEAFF. The CDR3 DNA follows: TGCGCCAGCAGCAACGTCGGGGGGCCATTGAACACTGAAGCTTTCTTT.

This clonotype was found a few times. The CDR3 loop is CAISDIPITGAGNQPQHF. For the CDR3, the DNA is TGTGCCATCAGTGATATCCCCATTACAGGGGCAGGGAATCAGCCCCAGCATTTT. This chain joins TRBV10-3 and TRBJ1-5; 7 positions match TRBD1. Germline trimming cut 3 bases from V and 4 bases from J; bases unmatched to any gene: 15. There are 18 residues in the CDR3. Germline CDR1 and CDR2: ENHRY and SYGVKD.

This clonotype was seen a single time. The chain uses TRBV4-1 and TRBJ1-1; D unclear. Germline CDR1 and CDR2: MGHRA and YSYEKL. This CDR3 comprises 15 residues. Trimming pared 1 base from V and 11 bases from J, leaving 20 bases between. The CDR3 protein is CASSQVGGLNIEAFF. The CDR3, as DNA: TGCGCCAGCAGCCAAGTCGGAGGCCTGAACATTGAGGCTTTCTTT.

The chain is built from TRBV4-2 and TRBJ2-7; tentative D call: TRBD2 (6 bases). This CDR3 region has 14 residues. Germline CDR1 and CDR2: LGHNA and YNFKEQ. V dropped 4 bases and J dropped 3 bases, with 13 bases sitting between them. The CDR3 nucleotides are TGTGCCAGCAGCCCCCCGGGAGAGGTCTACGAGCAGTACTTC. Its protein is CASSPPGEVYEQYF.

A word on this clonotype: A read error may explain this, as a much larger clone is one base away. The V gene is TRBV2, the J gene TRBJ2-4; the match to TRBD1 covers 7 bases. The length of the CDR3 is 16 residues. V shed 6 bases, J shed 0 bases, and the junction held 8 bases outside the gene matches. Germline CDR1 and CDR2: SNHLY and FYNNEI. DNA of the CDR3: TGTGCCAGCAGGGGACAGCTCGCTCTAGCCAAAAACATTCAGTACTTC. Translated, it gives CASRGQLALAKNIQYF. The entire variable domain, with the rest obtained from reference TRBV2 and TRBJ2-4, is as follows: EPEVTQTPSHQVTQMGQEVILRCVPISNHLYFYWYRQILGQKVEFLVSFYNNEISEKSEIFDDQFSVERPDGSNFTLKIRSTKLEDSAMYFCASRGQLALAKNIQYFGAGTRLSVL.

There are many counts of this clonotype. The chain uses TRBV7-9 and TRBJ1-1; D is undetermined. The germline gives CDR1 SEHNR, CDR2 FQNEAQ (reference sequence). Deletions cut 5 bases from V and 1 base from J, with 5 bases between. The CDR3 covers 12 residues. The CDR3 DNA reads as TGTGCCAGCAGCCTCTCGAACACTGAAGCTTTCTTT. Protein sequence: CASSLSNTEAFF.

The CDR3 DNA sequence: TGTGCCACCAGTGATGGCACCGTGCCCGGGGAGCTGTTTTTT. Encoded protein: CATSDGTVPGELFF. This chain links TRBV24-1 with TRBJ2-2; D ambiguous. This CDR3 has 14 residues. CDR1 and CDR2 (germline): KGHDR, SFDVKD. The V gene lost 3 bases and the J gene lost 6 bases, with 10 bases spanning the gap.

The chain employs TRBV15 and TRBJ1-1; D remains ambiguous. The CDR3 consists of 14 residues. Germline CDR1 is LNHNV and CDR2 is YYDKDF (reference sequence). Trimming removed 1 base at V and 5 bases at J, with 11 bases between. CDR3 sequence: CATSRGRMATEAFF. The CDR3 nucleotides are TGTGCCACCAGCAGAGGTAGGATGGCGACTGAAGCTTTCTTT. The variable domain in full, completed from reference TRBV15 and TRBJ1-1, reads DAMVIQNPRYQVTQFGKPVTLSCSQTLNHNVMYWYQQKSSQAPKLLFHYYDKDFNNEADTPDNFQSRRPNTSFCFLDIRSPGLGDTAMYLCATSRGRMATEAFFGQGTRLTVV.

The table lists this clonotype with a count of one. The V gene is TRBV20-1, the J gene TRBJ2-3; 14 positions match TRBD2. V was pared by 2 bases and J by 3 bases, with 7 bases of the junction left unmatched. The CDR3 loop spans 17 amino acids. Germline assignment: CDR1 DFQATT and CDR2 SNEGSKA (reference sequence). The CDR3 is CSARSNGLAGGTDTQYF. CDR3 nucleotide sequence: TGCAGTGCTAGATCCAACGGACTAGCGGGAGGTACAGATACGCAGTATTTT.

This clonotype was seen repeatedly, ten times or more. The chain combines TRBV7-9 with TRBJ2-7, with unresolved D. The CDR3 extends over 11 amino acids. The germline gives CDR1 SEHNR, CDR2 FQNEAQ (reference sequence). Trimming removed 5 bases at V and 7 bases at J, with 9 bases between. The CDR3 sequence is CASSPKSEQYF. The CDR3 DNA is TGTGCCAGCAGCCCTAAGTCGGAGCAGTACTTC.

This clonotype was detected many times. The chain employs TRBV2 and TRBJ2-1, with 14 bases aligning to TRBD2. J lost 10 bases, V lost 3 bases, and 5 bases had no gene match. The CDR3 consists of 15 residues. Germline V lookup: CDR1 SNHLY, CDR2 FYNNEI. The CDR3 reads CASSEGLAGVGEQFF. The CDR3 DNA reads TGTGCCAGCAGTGAGGGACTAGCGGGAGTTGGGGAGCAGTTCTTC.

This clonotype has ten or more counts. The chain's CDR3 is CASKRTGSYNEQFF. The CDR3 bases are TGTGCCAGTAAACGGACAGGGTCCTACAATGAGCAGTTCTTC. This chain joins TRBV19 and TRBJ2-1; 8 bases agree with TRBD1. V trimming: 7 bases; J trimming: 1 base; junction bases outside the gene matches: 3. Germline CDR1 reads LNHDA; CDR2 reads SQIVND (reference sequence). The CDR3 extends over 14 amino acids.

The V gene is TRBV11-2, the J gene TRBJ1-5; no firm D call. Trimming took 0 bases from V and 2 from J, leaving 8 bases between them. CDR1 SGHAT and CDR2 FQNNGV come from the germline V gene. The CDR3 length is 15 residues. In DNA form, the CDR3 reads TGTGCCAGCAGCTTAGACAGCGGCGGCAATCAGCCCCAGCATTTT. Protein product: CASSLDSGGNQPQHF.

This clonotype was detected many times. The rearrangement links TRBV10-3 to TRBJ2-3, with unresolved D. V was shortened by 2 bases and J by 1 base, with 7 bases between the two germline ends. The CDR3 sequence is 14 residues long. CDR1 is ENHRY and CDR2 is SYGVKD in the germline V gene. CDR3 in amino acids: CAISEGRGTDTQYF. In DNA, the CDR3 is TGTGCCATCAGTGAGGGTAGGGGCACAGATACGCAGTATTTT.

This clonotype came up a few times. V and J are TRBV5-1 and TRBJ2-5; tentatively, D is TRBD1 (5 bases). The germline CDR1 and CDR2 sequences are SGHRS and YFSETQ. Trimming left V 3 bases short and J 1 base short, with 7 bases between. The CDR3 loop spans 13 amino acids. In DNA, the CDR3 is TGCGCCAGCAGCTACGACAGCCAAGAGACCCAGTACTTC. It yields the protein CASSYDSQETQYF.

A word on this clonotype: Given a much more abundant clone one base away, this may be a read error. The chain recombines TRBV4-2 with TRBJ2-4; possibly TRBD2 for D (6 bases). Trimming took off 0 bases at V and 5 bases at J, with 8 bases between the two ends. Looked up from germline, CDR1 is LGHNA and CDR2 is YNFKEQ. The CDR3 contains 14 residues. CDR3 nucleotide sequence: TGTGCCAGCAGCCAAGATTCTAGCGAAAACATTCAGTACTTC. It specifies CASSQDSSENIQYF.

This clonotype was counted many times. The chain has TRBV27 and TRBJ1-6; D remains ambiguous. The V end was cut by 3 bases, the J end by 3 bases, with 15 bases between. The germline V gene encodes CDR1 MNHEY and CDR2 SMNVEV (reference sequence). The length of the CDR3 is 17 residues. The CDR3 DNA sequence: TGTGCCAGCAGTTTTGACGGGCCCCGATTCTATAATTCACCCCTCCACTTT. Protein: CASSFDGPRFYNSPLHF.

The V gene is TRBV5-4, the J gene TRBJ2-3; D may be TRBD1 (6 bases). Per germline, CDR1 SGHNT and CDR2 YYREEE (reference sequence). This CDR3 spans 15 amino acids. The V end was cut by 4 bases, the J end by 9 bases, with 21 bases between. CDR3 in DNA: TGTGCCAGCAGCCCCACTACACGGAGACAGGAGACGCAGTATTTT. It is translated as CASSPTTRRQETQYF.

This clonotype occurred many times. The chain is built from TRBV7-3 and TRBJ2-1; 11 bases align to TRBD2. The V gene end was trimmed by 2 bases and the J gene end by 6 bases; junction bases not matched to a gene: 0. Germline V gives CDR1 SGHTA, CDR2 FQGTGA. CDR3 length: 14 amino acids. This CDR3 reads CASSLGTSGNEQFF. DNA of the CDR3: TGTGCCAGCAGCTTAGGGACTAGCGGCAATGAGCAGTTCTTC.

Only a few counts were recorded for this clonotype. A much larger clonotype is one base distant, so this may be a read error. Written as DNA, the CDR3 is TGTGCCAGCAACGTTACCCCGACAGCGGGCGTCGAGCAGTACTTC. Amino acids: CASNVTPTAGVEQYF. The chain links TRBV6-1 to TRBJ2-7; D may be TRBD2 (6 bases). This CDR3 has 15 amino acids. CDR1 and CDR2 from the germline V gene are MNHNS and SASEGT. V lost 7 bases to trimming and J lost 6 bases, with 22 bases between them.

In its sample, this clonotype was seen a few times. This chain connects TRBV3-1 to TRBJ2-3; 12 nucleotides align to TRBD2. Per germline, CDR1 LGHDT and CDR2 YNNKEL (reference sequence). The CDR3 covers 19 residues. With 0 bases clipped from V and 0 bases from J, the junction kept 7 bases outside the gene matches. The CDR3 region has the DNA TGTGCCAGCAGCCAAGATCCCGGACTAGCGGGACCAAGCACAGATACGCAGTATTTT. Its translation is CASSQDPGLAGPSTDTQYF.

This clonotype was picked up many times. CDR3: CASSQVLDQPQHF. The CDR3 bases are TGCGCCAGCAGCCAAGTCCTAGATCAGCCCCAGCATTTT. V usage is TRBV4-3 and J usage is TRBJ1-5, with D hard to call. The CDR3 consists of 13 residues. From germline, CDR1 is LGHNA and CDR2 YSLEER. V shed 1 base and J shed 5 bases, with 6 bases lying between them.

Turning to this clonotype: One end of the junction fails to match germline, which may point to a read error. The chain couples TRBV20-1 to TRBJ1-1; TRBD1 matches at 8 bases. This CDR3 region has 16 residues. CDR1 is DFQATT and CDR2 is SNEGSKA in the germline V gene (reference sequence). CDR3 DNA: TGCGGTGCCCATTTTGGATCCAGGGGGCTTCACACTGAAGCGTTCTTT. Its protein product is CGAHFGSRGLHTEAFF.

This clonotype was counted a few times. The chain links TRBV10-3 to TRBJ2-7; 12 bases map to TRBD1. The J segment lost 4 bases and the V segment lost 7 bases, leaving 8 bases of the junction unmatched. This CDR3 comprises 15 residues. Germline assignment: CDR1 ENHRY and CDR2 SYGVKD. The CDR3: CAITTGTGGLYEQYF. CDR3 bases: TGTGCCATCACTACCGGGACAGGGGGCTTATACGAGCAGTACTTC.

Remarks on this clonotype: A read error is possible here, since a much larger clone lies one base away. J is TRBJ2-3 and V is TRBV2; 14 bases are shared with TRBD2. CDR1 SNHLY and CDR2 FYNNEI come from the germline V gene. The junction had 3 bases not matched to a gene; V was cut back by 7 bases and J by 3 bases. CDR3 size: 15 residues. The CDR3 coding sequence is TGTGCCAGCATGGGACTAGCGGGAGCGACAGATACGCAGTATTTT. Protein product: CASMGLAGATDTQYF. Full variable domain (outside the CDR3, taken from reference TRBV2 and TRBJ2-3): EPEVTQTPSHQVTQMGQEVILRCVPISNHLYFYWYRQILGQKVEFLVSFYNNEISEKSEIFDDQFSVERPDGSNFTLKIRSTKLEDSAMYFCASMGLAGATDTQYFGPGTRLTVL.

This clonotype was observed many times. The V gene is TRBV28, the J gene TRBJ2-1; 9 bases align to TRBD2. The CDR3 extends over 15 amino acids. Trimming removed 3 bases from V and 2 bases from J; junction bases left unmatched: 2. Per germline, CDR1 MDHEN and CDR2 SYDVKM. Here the CDR3 reads CASSFERGAYNEQFF. CDR3 nucleotide sequence: TGTGCCAGCAGTTTTGAGCGGGGGGCCTACAATGAGCAGTTCTTC.